This paragraph reports one T cell receptor (beta chain). Its specificity is not known. Primers: 60 Vbeta forward and 13 Jbeta reverse. Measured with immunoSEQ multiplex PCR; TCRdb has only the in-frame clones, and not every one. Among over 150,000 clones listed, about 82% were seen once. The sample belongs to a study of cytomegalovirus exposure and HLA in healthy donors. Study-wide points: It was taken for granted in presence/absence analyses that sequencing depth across donors was roughly uniform. It was confirmed in vitro that a few of the CMV-associated chains were specific for CMV antigens. Analysis was carried out at a later point, and it linked a missense DCLRE1C variant to TCR beta V- and J-gene trimming.

The CDR3 runs 13 residues. Trimming left V 2 bases short and J 4 bases short, with 5 bases between. The germline V gene encodes CDR1 MNHEY and CDR2 SVGAGI. The chain recombines TRBV6-5 with TRBJ1-4, with D unresolved. The receptor's source is a woman aged 30 to 39 in good health and CMV-seropositive. Specimen: PBMCs. The CDR3 spells CASSYGSNEKLFF. In DNA form, the CDR3 reads TGTGCCAGCAGTTACGGCAGTAATGAAAAACTGTTTTTT.